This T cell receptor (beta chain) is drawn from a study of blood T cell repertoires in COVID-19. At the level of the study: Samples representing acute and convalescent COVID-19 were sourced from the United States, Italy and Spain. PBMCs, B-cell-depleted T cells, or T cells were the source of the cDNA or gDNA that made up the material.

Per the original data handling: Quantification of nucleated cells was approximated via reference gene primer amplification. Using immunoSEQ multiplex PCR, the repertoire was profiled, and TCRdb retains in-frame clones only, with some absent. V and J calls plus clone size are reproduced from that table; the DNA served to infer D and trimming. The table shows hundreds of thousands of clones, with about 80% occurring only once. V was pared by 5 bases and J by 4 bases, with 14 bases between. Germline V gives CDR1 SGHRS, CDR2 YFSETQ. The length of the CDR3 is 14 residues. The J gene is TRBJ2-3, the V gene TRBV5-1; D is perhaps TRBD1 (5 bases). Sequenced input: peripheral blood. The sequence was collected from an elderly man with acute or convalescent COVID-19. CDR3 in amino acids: CASSLGPVADTQYF. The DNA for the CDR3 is TGCGCCAGCAGTCTGGGGCCGGTAGCAGATACGCAGTATTTT.